This T cell receptor (beta chain) emerged from a study of low-dose radiotherapy and immunotherapy resistance in tumors (dated by TCRdb to between 2021 and 2024). With regard to the full study: Cohort 1 received 0.5 Gy per fraction every 2 weeks, with a prescribed total PTV dose of 6.5 Gy. Cyclophosphamide 200 mg/m2 was given intravenously every two weeks, one day before each radiation and immunotherapy administration. Cohort 2 received 1 Gy per fraction every two weeks, with a total of 13 Gy over 26 weeks. Starting on cycle 1 day 1, patients took 300 mg of aspirin by mouth once daily for four cycles. No randomization into treatment groups was done for the people taking part in the trial. Patients were given nivolumab as a 240 mg flat dose every two weeks and ipilimumab at 1 mg/kg every six weeks, with both drugs delivered intravenously. Eight patients were included in the translational analysis: three from the first dose cohort and the first five from the second dose cohort.

The CDR3 sequence holds 14 residues, the cysteine and phenylalanine included. The retained sequence is limited to the CDR3, 42 bases, with the frame set at the first base. CDR1 is given as SGHAT and CDR2 as FQNNGV, both from the germline V gene. The V end loses 3 bases and the J end loses 8 bases, and a stretch of 13 bases separates them. The sequencing machine was an Illumina HiSeq 2500. To make first-strand cDNA, Superscript III was used along with a set of TRAV- and TRBV-specific primers so that both the TCRalpha and TCRbeta chains were covered. TCRs were amplified with Phusion for approximately 18 PCR cycles, with a constant-region primer paired with the adapter attached to the V primers. Amplification of the isolated mRNA was done with the MessageAmp II aRNA Amplification Kit, which involved a roughly 16-hour in vitro transcription at 37 degrees C. The Dynabeads mRNA DIRECT Purification Kit was used to isolate the mRNA for TCR sequencing. A second roughly 25-cycle Phusion PCR added indexed Illumina adapters, and products were purified with AMPure XP beads. As for the original processing: Using custom Perl scripts, TCR sequences encoding the same protein were pooled, out-of-frame sequences were removed, and the abundance of each clonotype was computed. TCR sequences supported by only a single read were excluded from analysis. The metrics used to describe the repertoires included Shannon entropy, Gini index, clonality, richness, and the frequency of TCRs shared between repertoires. TCRdb reprocessed the public reads (quality trimming at Q25 with fastp, clone calling with MiXCR) and kept in-frame beta chains. Under each unique CDR3 protein, matching rows form one entry showing the most common genes and DNA. These V and J calls originate from TCRdb's pipeline instead of the authors' own analysis. This sample gives around 83,000 distinct CDR3 sequences in total; around 18% of them show up just once. The ten largest clonotypes hold 5% to 7% of the sample.

In light of the paper, this sample's time point label describes: before trial treatment. Donors were enrolled in RACIN, a single-arm phase I dose-escalation trial in which nivolumab, ipilimumab, aspirin, low-dose cyclophosphamide and low-dose radiotherapy were combined. Patients were eligible if they had advanced solid tumors that were TIL-negative. This clonotype has ten or more counts. Its recognized antigen is unknown. No base quality information exists; no much larger clone differs at one position. The sequence links TRBV11-2 to TRBJ2-2; TRBD2 is a possible D gene, resting on 5 matching bases. This sample comprised PBMCs, obtained before treatment. This receptor was identified in a male donor with prostate cancer. The CDR3 region reads CASSLTIRSGELFF. The base sequence is TGTGCCAGCAGCTTGACTATTCGATCTGGGGAGCTGTTTTTT.